Sample share makes the clone carrying this TCR beta chain medium-sized (0.01 to 0.1%). Its cognate antigen is unknown. V lost 6 bases, J lost 7 bases, and 12 bases lay in between. Germline V CDR1 and CDR2: ENHRY, SYGVKD. CDR3 length: 13 residues. Each donor was a healthy Caucasian. TCRdb re-called the 5' RACE reads through MiXCR, storing one row per CDR3 protein. The table has approximately 220,000 distinct CDR3 sequences, roughly 10% seen once. This record belongs to a study of identical twins. Study-level findings and limits: Twin pairs' shared out-of-frame alpha sequences were enriched in low generation probability. Cross-sectional statistical analysis, not tracking of the same donors, underpinned the conclusions.

The rearrangement joins TRBV10-3 to TRBJ2-2; D is unclear. The receptor's source is a woman between 18 and 29 years old in good health. Sequenced input: memory (CD45RO+) T cells sorted from blood. CDR3 DNA sequence: TGTGCCATCAGGACCCTTATGAACGGGGAGCTGTTTTTT. Residues: CAIRTLMNGELFF.